Following are 31 T cell receptor beta chains from one sample sequenced in a study of CD8+ T cells in alopecia areata. Regarding treatment: oral pan-JAK inhibitor, 5-10 mg twice daily. After isolation, RNA underwent reverse transcription to generate cDNA as the sequencing template. Profiling relied on immunoSEQ multiplex PCR, and the TCRdb table lists in-frame clones only, not all of them. The data show 140,000 to 150,000 clones, with nearly 55% seen just once and about 15% held by the top ten. This specimen was CD8+ T cells sorted from blood, taken at week 4, from a patient treated with tofacitinib. Source of these receptors: a human donor with alopecia areata.

A single count supports this clone. The rearrangement uses TRBV13 and TRBJ2-2; D gene uncertain. V shed 7 bases and J shed 2 bases, with 11 bases lying between them. This CDR3 has 14 amino acids. CDR1 is PRHDT, CDR2 FYEKMQ, per germline (reference sequence). CDR3 protein: CASTSGFNTGELFF. As DNA, the CDR3 is TGTGCCAGCACCTCGGGCTTTAACACCGGGGAGCTGTTTTTT.

This chain uses TRBV5-1 with TRBJ1-6; D is ambiguous. Germline V gene sequence: CDR1 SGHRS, CDR2 YFSETQ. This CDR3 is built from 13 residues. V lost 4 bases, J lost 8 bases, and 10 bases lay in between. The CDR3, as DNA: TGCGCCAGCAGCCCCCGCGGGGATTCACCCCTCCACTTT. This translates into CASSPRGDSPLHF.

The J gene is TRBJ2-5, the V gene TRBV29-1; D not certain. Per germline, CDR1 SQVTM and CDR2 ANQGSEA. The CDR3 extends over 15 amino acids. The ends were cut back, 2 bases at V and 0 bases at J, with 13 bases in the middle. The CDR3 sequence is CSVERRMSNQETQYF. CDR3 DNA: TGCAGCGTTGAAAGGCGGATGTCTAACCAAGAGACCCAGTACTTC. Full variable domain (missing parts from reference TRBV29-1 and TRBJ2-5): SAVISQKPSRDICQRGTSLTIQCQVDSQVTMMFWYRQQPGQSLTLIATANQGSEATYESGFVIDKFPISRPNLTFSTLTVSNMSPEDSSIYLCSVERRMSNQETQYFGPGTRLLVL.

This clone appeared a few times. The chain combines TRBV29-1 with TRBJ2-7; 9 bases map to TRBD1. The CDR3 runs 14 residues. J lost 5 bases, V lost 6 bases, and 11 bases had no gene match. Germline CDR1 is SQVTM and CDR2 is ANQGSEA. The CDR3 sequence is CSVRTRDRAHEQYF. The CDR3 DNA follows: TGCAGCGTCCGTACCCGGGACAGGGCCCACGAGCAGTACTTC.

The chain joins TRBV29-1 to TRBJ1-3; D is uncertain. The CDR3 sequence is 12 residues long. Germline CDR1 reads SQVTM; CDR2 reads ANQGSEA. The V gene lost 3 bases and the J gene lost 7 bases, with 10 bases spanning the gap. The CDR3: CSVDRDRNTIYF. CDR3 nucleotides: TGCAGCGTTGACCGTGACCGGAACACCATATATTTT. Variable domain in full (rest from reference TRBV29-1 and TRBJ1-3): SAVISQKPSRDICQRGTSLTIQCQVDSQVTMMFWYRQQPGQSLTLIATANQGSEATYESGFVIDKFPISRPNLTFSTLTVSNMSPEDSSIYLCSVDRDRNTIYFGEGSWLTVV.

The chain uses TRBV4-3 and TRBJ2-7; D is uncertain. Germline loops: CDR1 LGHNA, CDR2 YSLEER. CDR3 length equals 14 residues. The V and J ends lost 0 bases and 4 bases respectively, with 10 bases between them. The CDR3 spells CASSQDHGRYEQYF. In DNA, the CDR3 is TGCGCCAGCAGCCAAGACCATGGCAGATACGAGCAGTACTTC.

This clone was detected only a few times. The V call is TRBV13, the J call TRBJ1-6, with 7 bases that match TRBD1. The CDR3 runs to 15 residues. Unmatched junction bases numbered 8, after V lost 4 bases and J lost 8 bases. The V gene's germline CDR1 is PRHDT and CDR2 FYEKMQ (reference sequence). The CDR3 nucleotides are TGTGCCAGCAGCTACCCCGGGACAGCGGATTCACCCCTCCACTTT. Protein product: CASSYPGTADSPLHF.

This clone came up a few times. Here the CDR3 reads CASSEPGTASYEQYF. The CDR3 nucleotides are TGTGCCAGTAGCGAACCCGGGACAGCATCCTACGAGCAGTACTTC. The gene calls are TRBV19 and TRBJ2-7; 7 bases fit TRBD1. Germline V gives CDR1 LNHDA, CDR2 SQIVND (reference sequence). This CDR3 spans 15 amino acids. V lost 6 bases to trimming and J lost 1 base; unmatched junction nucleotides: 9. The entire variable domain, with the rest obtained from reference TRBV19 and TRBJ2-7, is as follows: DGGITQSPKYLFRKEGQNVTLSCEQNLNHDAMYWYRQDPGQGLRLIYYSQIVNDFQKGDIAEGYSVSREKKESFPLTVTSAQKNPTAFYLCASSEPGTASYEQYFGPGTRLTVT.

V gene TRBV27 combines with J gene TRBJ1-6; D is unresolved. Germline CDR1 MNHEY, CDR2 SMNVEV (reference sequence). There are 13 residues in the CDR3. The V and J ends lost 3 bases and 7 bases respectively, with 7 bases between them. The CDR3 sequence: CASSFLGNSPLHF. For the CDR3, the DNA is TGTGCCAGCAGTTTCCTAGGGAATTCACCCCTCCACTTT.

The rearrangement uses TRBV6-4 and TRBJ2-6; 10 bases fit TRBD2. Germline V lookup: CDR1 MRHNA, CDR2 SNTAGT. V lost 4 bases and J lost 0; bases outside the gene matches: 0. The CDR3 is made up of 16 amino acids. The DNA of the CDR3 is TGTGCCAGCAGTGGGACTAGCGGCTCTGGGGCCAACGTCCTGACTTTC. Protein sequence: CASSGTSGSGANVLTF.

This chain uses TRBV27 with TRBJ1-5; D is possibly TRBD1 (6 bases). Deletions cut 6 bases from V and 3 bases from J, with 15 bases between. The CDR3 length is 15 residues. Germline CDR1 and CDR2: MNHEY and SMNVEV (reference sequence). As DNA, the CDR3 is TGTGCCAGCAGCCGGGGGGGGGCGAACAATCAGCCCCAGCATTTT. It encodes CASSRGGANNQPQHF.

This chain connects TRBV2 to TRBJ2-5, with D hard to call. This CDR3 has 14 residues. Looked up from germline, CDR1 is SNHLY and CDR2 is FYNNEI. Trimming cost V 6 bases and J 2 bases, with 13 bases left between them. CDR3 residues: CASRGVEKQETQYF. In DNA, the CDR3 is TGTGCCAGCAGGGGCGTGGAGAAACAAGAGACCCAGTACTTC. Complete variable domain (other parts from reference TRBV2 and TRBJ2-5): EPEVTQTPSHQVTQMGQEVILRCVPISNHLYFYWYRQILGQKVEFLVSFYNNEISEKSEIFDDQFSVERPDGSNFTLKIRSTKLEDSAMYFCASRGVEKQETQYFGPGTRLLVL.

V is TRBV11-2 and J is TRBJ1-2, with 7 bases fitting TRBD1. Trimming took 0 bases from V and 3 from J; bases not matched to a gene: 7. The CDR3 runs 16 residues. Looked up from germline, CDR1 is SGHAT and CDR2 is FQNNGV. CDR3 amino acids: CASSLEETGHDYGYTF. The CDR3 nucleotides read TGTGCCAGCAGCTTAGAGGAGACAGGGCACGACTATGGCTACACCTTC.

The chain has TRBV7-9 and TRBJ2-1, with TRBD1 matching over 8 bases. This CDR3 comprises 12 residues. CDR1 is SEHNR, CDR2 FQNEAQ, per germline (reference sequence). V was pared by 6 bases and J by 7 bases, with 2 bases of the junction left unmatched. The CDR3 nucleotides are TGTGCCAGCAGGAACAGGGGGAATGAGCAGTTCTTC. This encodes CASRNRGNEQFF.

The gene calls are TRBV4-3 and TRBJ2-5, with D perhaps TRBD1 (6 bases). The CDR3 length is 15 residues. Trimming shortened V by 5 bases and J by 2 bases, and 15 bases separated the two germline ends. Per germline, CDR1 LGHNA and CDR2 YSLEER. CDR3 residues: CASSSLWQGQETQYF. The CDR3 nucleotides are TGCGCCAGCAGCAGTTTGTGGCAGGGGCAAGAGACCCAGTACTTC.

This chain uses TRBV11-2 with TRBJ1-1, with 10 bases that match TRBD1. Trimming took 6 bases from V and 6 from J; bases not matched to a gene: 10. The length of the CDR3 is 15 residues. CDR1 is SGHAT, CDR2 FQNNGV, per germline. As DNA, the CDR3 is TGTGCCAGCAGAGACAGGGGGCGAAGGTGGGCTGAAGCTTTCTTT. Translating gives CASRDRGRRWAEAFF.

Remarks on this clone: The identical CDR3 is also encoded by other nucleotide sequences in the sample. This chain connects TRBV30 to TRBJ1-1, with TRBD1 as a possible D gene (6 bases). The V end lost 0 bases, the J end lost 5 bases, and 10 bases lay between the germline ends. Germline assignment: CDR1 GTSNPN and CDR2 SVGIG (reference sequence). There are 13 residues in the CDR3. The CDR3 sequence: CAWSVGGQTEAFF. The CDR3 DNA is TGTGCCTGGAGTGTGGGGGGCCAAACTGAAGCTTTCTTT.

The chain is built from TRBV10-3 and TRBJ1-1; 7 bases line up with TRBD1. The CDR3 sequence is 14 residues long. Germline assignment: CDR1 ENHRY and CDR2 SYGVKD. Trimming cost V 6 bases and J 3 bases; bases outside gene matches: 7. CDR3: CAIRDRTGDTEAFF. The CDR3, as DNA: TGTGCCATCAGAGACCGGACAGGAGACACTGAAGCTTTCTTT.

This clone was recorded a few times. The CDR3 nucleotides read TGTGCCAGCAGCCTTAACATCTGGGGCACAGATACGCAGTATTTT. Amino acid sequence: CASSLNIWGTDTQYF. V gene TRBV7-9 combines with J gene TRBJ2-3; D ambiguous. Trimming took 5 bases from V and 1 from J, leaving 13 bases between them. CDR3 length equals 15 residues. Germline CDR1 reads SEHNR; CDR2 reads FQNEAQ (reference sequence).

The genes are TRBV4-3 and TRBJ2-2, with a weak D call TRBD2 (5 bases). The CDR3 extends over 15 amino acids. V lost 1 base and J lost 3, with 9 bases in between. CDR1 and CDR2 from the germline V gene are LGHNA and YSLEER. This chain's CDR3 is CASSQVWTDTGELFF. CDR3 in DNA: TGCGCCAGCAGCCAAGTTTGGACTGACACCGGGGAGCTGTTTTTT.

The V call is TRBV5-6, the J call TRBJ2-7; 7 nucleotides match TRBD1. Germline lookup yields CDR1 SGHDT and CDR2 YYEEEE. The CDR3 loop spans 14 amino acids. V was pared by 3 bases and J by 3 bases, with 6 bases of the junction left unmatched. The CDR3 here is CASSYLDRDYEQYF. CDR3 in DNA: TGTGCCAGCAGCTACCTTGACAGGGACTACGAGCAGTACTTC.

The chain combines TRBV5-6 with TRBJ1-5; D unclear. Germline CDR1 is SGHDT and CDR2 is YYEEEE. Trimming took off 3 bases at V and 2 bases at J, with 12 bases between the two ends. CDR3 length: 15 residues. The CDR3 DNA is TGTGCCAGCAGCTATAGGACGGAGGGCAATCAGCCCCAGCATTTT. It codes for CASSYRTEGNQPQHF.

A few counts support this clone. CDR3: CASSYYQAHSYNEQFF. The CDR3, as DNA: TGTGCCAGCAGTTACTACCAGGCCCACTCCTACAATGAGCAGTTCTTC. The chain couples TRBV6-5 to TRBJ2-1; D is unresolved. This CDR3 is built from 16 residues. Per the germline V gene, CDR1 is MNHEY and CDR2 is SVGAGI. The ends were cut back, 1 base at V and 0 bases at J, with 10 bases in the middle.

In this sample, this clone turned up a few times. CDR3 region: CSVMLRAGANVLTF. CDR3 nucleotides: TGCAGCGTTATGCTCAGGGCTGGGGCCAACGTCCTGACTTTC. The chain joins TRBV29-1 to TRBJ2-6; D may be TRBD1 (5 bases). Germline CDR1 is SQVTM and CDR2 is ANQGSEA. This CDR3 is 14 amino acids long. The V and J ends lost 5 bases and 2 bases respectively, with 10 bases between them.

Written as DNA, the CDR3 is TGCGCCAGCAGCCAAGGGACAAACGATCAGCCCCAGCATTTT. Its translation: CASSQGTNDQPQHF. The chain employs TRBV4-3 and TRBJ1-5, with D possibly being TRBD1 (5 bases). Germline lookup yields CDR1 LGHNA and CDR2 YSLEER. The CDR3 is made up of 14 amino acids. Trimming cost V 1 base and J 5 bases, with 9 bases left between them.

The rearrangement joins TRBV29-1 to TRBJ1-3; 9 bases match TRBD1. Germline CDR1 SQVTM, CDR2 ANQGSEA. V dropped 0 bases and J dropped 7; count of bases not matched to a gene: 7. The CDR3 spans 15 residues. The CDR3 loop reads CSVEDGGTGLNTIYF. The CDR3 bases are TGCAGCGTTGAAGATGGCGGGACAGGGCTTAACACCATATATTTT. The whole variable domain, filled in from reference TRBV29-1 and TRBJ1-3, reads SAVISQKPSRDICQRGTSLTIQCQVDSQVTMMFWYRQQPGQSLTLIATANQGSEATYESGFVIDKFPISRPNLTFSTLTVSNMSPEDSSIYLCSVEDGGTGLNTIYFGEGSWLTVV.

This clone was seen more than once but under ten times. One junction end disagrees with the germline gene, perhaps due to a read error. This chain connects TRBV7-9 to TRBJ1-1; TRBD1 is a possible D gene (5 bases). In germline, CDR1 is SEHNR, CDR2 FQNEAQ (reference sequence). The CDR3 contains 12 residues. The CDR3 bases are TGTGCCAGCACCCTGGGGACCTCTGAGGCTTTCTTT. Amino acids: CASTLGTSEAFF.

The chain combines TRBV13 with TRBJ2-4; D is uncertain. From germline, CDR1 is PRHDT and CDR2 FYEKMQ (reference sequence). V lost 8 bases and J 2 bases, leaving 13 bases between the germline ends. This CDR3 region has 14 residues. The CDR3 spells CASDRKRSKNIQYF. The DNA of the CDR3 is TGTGCCAGCGACCGGAAAAGGTCCAAAAACATTCAGTACTTC.

This clone occurred once. V gene TRBV4-2 combines with J gene TRBJ2-5; D not resolved. Trimming took off 4 bases at V and 3 bases at J, with 9 bases between the two ends. Germline CDR1 reads LGHNA; CDR2 reads YNFKEQ. This CDR3 contains 13 residues. The DNA for the CDR3 is TGTGCCAGCAGCCCCGACATTGAAGAGACCCAGTACTTC. It specifies CASSPDIEETQYF.

For the CDR3, the DNA is TGTGCCAGCAGCTTAGATCCGGGGGGCGGGTACGAGCAGTACTTC. Residues: CASSLDPGGGYEQYF. The V call is TRBV11-2, the J call TRBJ2-7; D may be TRBD2 (7 bases). The CDR3 runs to 15 residues. V lost 0 bases, J lost 4 bases, and 13 bases lay in between. Germline assignment: CDR1 SGHAT and CDR2 FQNNGV.

This chain connects TRBV5-1 to TRBJ2-7, with no clear D. V was cut by 0 bases and J by 0 bases, with 10 bases left in between. The CDR3 runs 15 residues. The germline V gene has CDR1 SGHRS and CDR2 YFSETQ. The CDR3: CASSLDPTLSYEQYF. CDR3 bases: TGCGCCAGCAGCTTGGACCCTACTCTCTCCTACGAGCAGTACTTC.